These 5 T cell receptor beta chains were sequenced from one sample in a study of T cell responses to AZD1222 COVID-19 vaccine. Clones were sequenced by immunoSEQ multiplex PCR, and TCRdb holds only the in-frame ones, with some missing. The sample carries some 100,000 clones, around 90% recorded once. The material was peripheral blood, obtained on day 0 of AZD1222 vaccination. These TCRs come from an adult in good health.

This chain connects TRBV14 to TRBJ2-3; 8 nucleotides agree with TRBD1. V shed 5 bases and J 5 bases; nucleotides not matched to a gene: 9. Per germline, CDR1 SGHDN and CDR2 FVKESK. CDR3 length equals 15 residues. The CDR3 coding sequence is TGTGCCAGCAGCTTGACAGGGGTTCGAGGAGATACGCAGTATTTT. This sequence encodes CASSLTGVRGDTQYF. Variable domain in full (rest from reference TRBV14 and TRBJ2-3): EAGVTQFPSHSVIEKGQTVTLRCDPISGHDNLYWYRRVMGKEIKFLLHFVKESKQDESGMPNNRFLAERTGGTYSTLKVQPAELEDSGVYFCASSLTGVRGDTQYFGPGTRLTVL.

V and J are TRBV29-1 and TRBJ1-3; D possibly corresponds to TRBD1 (6 bases). V was shortened by 5 bases and J by 4 bases, with 15 bases between the two germline ends. The CDR3 covers 14 residues. Germline V gene data show CDR1 as SQVTM and CDR2 as ANQGSEA. The CDR3 DNA sequence: TGCAGCGTTATTCTGTCGGGGGGCGGAAACACCATATATTTT. Translated: CSVILSGGGNTIYF.

V usage is TRBV30 and J usage is TRBJ2-7, with 7 bases aligning to TRBD1. Unmatched junction bases numbered 10, after V lost 3 bases and J lost 2 bases. The length of the CDR3 is 15 residues. Germline V gene data show CDR1 as GTSNPN and CDR2 as SVGIG (reference sequence). CDR3 nucleotide sequence: TGTGCCTGGAGGGTCAGAACAGGGGCCCCCTACGAGCAGTACTTC. It is translated as CAWRVRTGAPYEQYF.

The genes are TRBV6-6 and TRBJ1-6; D is unclear. Germline V lookup: CDR1 MNHNY, CDR2 SVGAGI (reference sequence). The CDR3 contains 13 residues. The ends were cut back, 2 bases at V and 8 bases at J, with 7 bases in the middle. This CDR3 reads CASSYPQDSPLHF. The DNA of the CDR3 is TGTGCCAGCAGTTACCCGCAGGATTCACCCCTCCACTTT.

This chain connects TRBV30 to TRBJ1-2; D is possibly TRBD1 (5 bases). The CDR3 is made up of 14 amino acids. Germline CDR1 is GTSNPN and CDR2 is SVGIG (reference sequence). V lost 1 base and J 3 bases, leaving 12 bases between the germline ends. The CDR3 sequence is CAWSETVTDYGYTF. In DNA, the CDR3 is TGTGCCTGGAGTGAGACAGTCACCGACTATGGCTACACCTTC.